A single sample is the source of the 8 T cell receptor beta chains below, sequenced in a study of T cell responses to AZD1222 COVID-19 vaccine. Measured with immunoSEQ multiplex PCR; TCRdb has only the in-frame clones, and not every one. The table includes about 15,000 clones, around 89% detected once. The sample here was peripheral blood, taken 28 days after the second AZD1222 dose. Source of these receptors: an adult who received the AZD1222 COVID-19 vaccine.

V and J are TRBV29-1 and TRBJ2-1; D ambiguous. V shed 4 bases and J shed 8 bases, with 9 bases lying between them. This CDR3 comprises 11 residues. Germline V gene sequence: CDR1 SQVTM, CDR2 ANQGSEA. In nucleotides, the CDR3 is TGCAGCGTTGGACTGGGTGATGAGCAGTTCTTC. Translation: CSVGLGDEQFF.

A few counts support this clone. The chain joins TRBV19 to TRBJ2-1; D not certain. The CDR3 is 13 residues long. The ends were cut back, 9 bases at V and 0 bases at J, with 9 bases in the middle. CDR1 is LNHDA, CDR2 SQIVND, per germline (reference sequence). The CDR3 DNA follows: TGTGCCAGCCGTGAGAGCTCCTACAATGAGCAGTTCTTC. It yields the protein CASRESSYNEQFF.

In this sample, this clone turned up a few times. The chain links TRBV2 to TRBJ2-2; D is unresolved. V dropped 6 bases and J dropped 5 bases, with 10 bases sitting between them. Germline assignment: CDR1 SNHLY and CDR2 FYNNEI. The CDR3 is 13 amino acids. The CDR3, as DNA: TGTGCCAGCAGCGTACAGCGAACCGGGGAGCTGTTTTTT. It codes for CASSVQRTGELFF.

This clone was picked up one time. The CDR3 nucleotides read TGCGCCAGCAGCTCGGACGGAGCCTCCCCCCAGGGCTACACCTTC. Amino acids: CASSSDGASPQGYTF. The gene calls are TRBV5-1 and TRBJ1-2; the D is unclear. Germline lookup yields CDR1 SGHRS and CDR2 YFSETQ. The CDR3 runs to 15 residues. Trimming took off 3 bases at V and 8 bases at J, with 20 bases between the two ends.

V is TRBV7-2 and J is TRBJ2-1; no firm D call. V was clipped by 5 bases and J by 6 bases, with 20 bases between them. Germline CDR1 and CDR2: SGHTA and FQGNSA. This CDR3 has 16 amino acids. The CDR3 DNA follows: TGTGCCAGCAGCCTTGGACCCCTGGGCCCTCTCAATGAGCAGTTCTTC. Translating it yields CASSLGPLGPLNEQFF. The whole variable domain, remainder taken from reference TRBV7-2 and TRBJ2-1, is GAGVSQSPSNKVTEKGKDVELRCDPISGHTALYWYRQSLGQGLEFLIYFQGNSAPDKSGLPSDRFSAERTGGSVSTLTIQRTQQEDSAVYLCASSLGPLGPLNEQFFGPGTRLTVL.

The V call is TRBV9, the J call TRBJ1-2; 8 positions agree with TRBD1. Germline assignment: CDR1 SGDLS and CDR2 YYNGEE. V lost 4 bases, J lost 4 bases, and 9 bases stayed unmatched. The CDR3 extends over 15 amino acids. Written as DNA, the CDR3 is TGTGCCAGCAGCACTCCGGACAGGGTCCCCTATGGCTACACCTTC. This encodes CASSTPDRVPYGYTF.

The J gene is TRBJ1-5, the V gene TRBV24-1; no definite D call. This CDR3 spans 12 amino acids. CDR1 KGHDR and CDR2 SFDVKD come from the germline V gene. V lost 6 bases and J lost 4, with 6 bases in between. DNA for the CDR3: TGTGCCACCAGTCGACCGAATCAGCCCCAGCATTTT. Its translation is CATSRPNQPQHF.

The chain couples TRBV29-1 to TRBJ1-1, with D possibly matching TRBD1 (6 bases). Germline CDR1 is SQVTM and CDR2 is ANQGSEA. V was clipped by 7 bases and J by 1 base, with 10 bases between them. This CDR3 contains 12 residues. CDR3 nucleotides: TGCAGCGGAACGACAGGGAACACTGAAGCTTTCTTT. Amino acids: CSGTTGNTEAFF.